This TCR beta chain was identified in a study of cytomegalovirus exposure and HLA in healthy donors (dated by TCRdb to 2016 to 2017). For the wider study: An earlier analysis of roughly 630 of the donors reported more than 250 Gb of sequence data and 117 million unique TCR beta sequences from 150 million to 200 million T cells. To predict cytomegalovirus infection status, the study combined high-throughput TCR immunosequencing, statistical association of individual TCRs with disease status, and machine learning. An earlier analysis of around 580 of the donors used high-throughput TCR beta sequencing to judge whether each TCR beta V gene segment behaved as functional or pseudogenic. Class I and class II HLA loci were covered by the typing at four-digit resolution. The genetic ancestry cluster associated with self-reported Caucasian donors included 80% to 90% of the approximately 430 genotyped donors. On average, roughly 250,000 unique TCR beta nucleotide sequences were sequenced per donor among 398 genotyped donors of the cohort, with about 17% of those sequences being non-productive. The study was designed to test whether signatures of past pathogen exposure could be identified by cataloging public T cell receptors. Donor age, sex, ethnicity and CMV serostatus were compiled together with the repertoire data. About 280 gigabases of sequencing data and around 80 million unique TCR sequences made up an early release that covered fewer than 650 HLA-typed donors. Rather than using new phenotypic data, the later analysis identified candidate immune exposures from TCR beta sequences and from how often those sequences occurred across donors. To study patterns of TCR occurrence, a later analysis re-analyzed previously published TCR beta repertoires from 666 donors and added high-resolution HLA genotyping. Typing coverage differed by locus: A, B, C, DRB1 and DQB1 were typed in roughly 629-630 donors, DQA1 in roughly 510, DPA1 in around 610, and DPB1 in just under 490. The T cell repertoires of under 700 subjects were profiled by immunosequencing and related to cytomegalovirus serostatus. All discovery cohort repertoires had been generated using a single sequencing platform. Along with the roughly 610-subject first cohort, a separate validation cohort of over a hundred different subjects was used. A handful of DR-DQ haplotypes were handled as single units for association and clustering because linkage in the cohort was strong. In a later genetic analysis, genome-wide SNP genotypes for about three fifths of the roughly 670 donors were used, and that subset was treated as a discovery cohort. Results the study describes overall, beyond this receptor: In a later genetic analysis, fewer N-insertions in productive TCRs were reported among donors in an Asian-associated ancestry cluster than the roughly 700-donor mean. In the study, 150 to 200 TCR beta chains were listed as associated with cytomegalovirus. The authors suggested that the approach could potentially be generalized to other disease states and immunological phenotypes. In vitro tests confirmed that a few of the cytomegalovirus-associated TCR beta chains recognize cytomegalovirus antigens. When HLA alleles, especially DR and DQ, strongly co-occurred, attributing TCR associations to individual alleles was difficult. Because HLA typing was missing for some donors at each locus, association tests included only the typed subset. About 15 rarely observed V segments, including chromosome 9 orphons, were excluded from the earlier analysis of a few hundred of the donors because counts were too low. A later analysis found that TCR association rates varied across HLA loci, with DRB1 alleles showing the most associated TCRs and HLA-C alleles the fewest. Some IMGT-functional V segments, including TRBV6-2 and TRBV6-3, could not be distinguished by the 87-base-pair reads and were therefore excluded. Correlated functional status among segregating V segments might be attributable to linkage disequilibrium, but an unknown experimental factor could not be ruled out. The classifier was reported to diagnose cytomegalovirus status with high specificity and sensitivity in both the original cohort and the validation cohort. Most TCR sequences were seen in very few donors, while some public TCRs were found in many individuals. The sequencing pipeline was judged likely to have produced a cluster of highly shared sequence variants as a technical artifact. According to a later analysis, most CMV-associated TCR beta chains appeared to be HLA-restricted, and the HLA associations seemed to be driven largely by CMV exposure. Compared with equally common non-associated chains, HLA-associated TCR beta chains in a later analysis were more clonally expanded and had lower generation probabilities. V-gene and J-gene trimming of TCR beta chains was associated with a missense DCLRE1C variant in a later genetic analysis, and the association was replicated in an independent cohort. Roughly uniform sequencing depth across donors was assumed in presence/absence analyses, although this assumption may not hold. At a false discovery rate of 0.05, a later analysis linked under 20,000 TCR beta sequences to specific HLA alleles. In an earlier analysis of approximately 590 of the donors, most TCR beta V segments appeared in productive rearrangements about 87% or about 30% of the time, broadly matching IMGT annotations. Several of the top co-occurrence clusters appeared to be linked to parvovirus B19, influenza, CMV and Epstein-Barr virus, according to a later analysis. In this cohort, only TCR beta chains were sequenced, and detectable features were limited by the absence of alpha or paired-chain data. A further reported finding was that TCR beta sequences accurately predicted the HLA-A and HLA-B alleles for most subjects in the first cohort. The only immune exposure information available for the cohort was CMV serostatus.

The cohort comprised fewer than 700 healthy bone marrow donors. All cohort members were sampled while nominally healthy, although unrecorded immune exposures were likely present. The donor tested CMV seronegative, placing the donor among the 350 or so seronegative members of the cohort. Each donor provided a peripheral blood sample, and peripheral blood mononuclear cells were used for TCR beta sequencing. Genomic DNA was extracted from the blood cell samples with the Qiagen DNeasy Blood Extraction Kit. For this clone: Its binding antigen is unknown. The sample contains more than one DNA sequence encoding this CDR3.

The library was produced with the immunoSEQ multiplex PCR assay. For the multiplex PCR, a mixture combining 60 forward primers for TCR Vbeta segments and 13 reverse primers for TCR Jbeta segments was used. Amplification of the CDR3 region of rearranged TCR beta genes was performed with a multiplex PCR assay on genomic DNA. The Illumina HiSeq System was used to sequence the amplified TCR beta libraries as 87-base-pair reads. Per the source publication's procedure: A later analysis counted 65 million to 90 million unique TCR beta chains across the 690 or so repertoires, and roughly 11 million of these chains were shared by at least two donors. A nearest-neighbor algorithm error-corrected the raw reads and collapsed the reads into unique sequences, merging closely related sequences to remove PCR and sequencing errors. CDR3 sequences were aligned to IMGT reference sequences to assign V, D and J gene segments. For a sequence to be retained, a match of at least six nucleotides to both a V gene segment and a J gene segment was required. Rearrangements were classified as productive when the CDR3 lacked stop codons and remained in frame with V and J, and all other rearrangements were classified as non-productive. CDR3 was defined according to IMGT convention as the region running from the second conserved V-encoded cysteine to the conserved J-encoded phenylalanine. Sequences without an unambiguous match to a single V gene segment were excluded from the earlier analysis of almost 600 of the donors. An earlier analysis of a few hundred of the donors classified V segments as functional when productive rearrangements were above 56.7% and as segregating when the standard deviation between donors was above 5%. To diagnose cytomegalovirus status from the catalog of TCR beta chain sequences, a statistical classification framework was built. A later analysis assigned V and J genes by comparing TCR nucleotide sequences with IMGT/GENE-DB human TR gene sequences. A later analysis assigned CDR3 sequences and most-parsimonious VDJ recombination scenarios with the TCRdist pipeline. In a later analysis, each TCR beta chain was defined by its CDR3 amino acid sequence together with its V-gene family, and reads lacking a unique V-gene family were excluded. To address suspected cross-contamination and a sequencing artifact, a later analysis removed 550 to 750 highly shared, low-generation-probability nucleotide sequences. For each public chain, a later analysis derived a clonal expansion index from normalized ranks of inferred template counts within each repertoire. A later analysis computed generation probabilities with a VDJ recombination model fitted to out-of-frame rearrangements, and checked the results against IGoR. In a later analysis, hypergeometric tests were used to score TCR-TCR, TCR-HLA and TCR-CMV co-occurrence, with a repertoire-size bias correction applied to TCR pairs. A later analysis estimated false discovery rates by permuting HLA or CMV assignments 20 times. In a later analysis, co-occurring TCRs were grouped with DBSCAN, and TCRdist sequence similarity was added when clustering was performed within HLA-allele-positive subsets. For co-occurrence clustering, repertoires with fewer than 30,000 or more than 120,000 public chains were excluded, along with several repertoires with anomalous nucleotide sharing. TCRdb's version of the immuneACCESS table is confined to in-frame rearrangements and falls short of the full clone set. An unresolved V gene accounts for under half of the shortfall where checked; the remainder is of unknown origin. V and J calls and clone size are those listed in that table; D and trimming were worked out from the DNA. The record for this sample contains about 150,000 clones. The ten largest clones add up to under 2.5% of the sample.

V is cut back by 3 bases and J by 6 bases, with 2 bases in the junction unmatched. The CDR3 measures 13 amino acids from cysteine to phenylalanine. The kept DNA is CDR3 alone, 39 bases in frame from the first base. The CDR1 and CDR2 encoded by the germline V gene (reference sequence) are MNHEY and SMNVEV. Input material: PBMCs. This sequence originates from a man aged 25 to 40 in good health and CMV-seronegative. The rearranged segments are TRBV27 and TRBJ1-1, with 9 bases in between that match TRBD1. The DNA sequence is given as TGTGCCAGCAGTTTGACAGGGGGTCCTGAAGCTTTCTTT. Its protein is CASSLTGGPEAFF.